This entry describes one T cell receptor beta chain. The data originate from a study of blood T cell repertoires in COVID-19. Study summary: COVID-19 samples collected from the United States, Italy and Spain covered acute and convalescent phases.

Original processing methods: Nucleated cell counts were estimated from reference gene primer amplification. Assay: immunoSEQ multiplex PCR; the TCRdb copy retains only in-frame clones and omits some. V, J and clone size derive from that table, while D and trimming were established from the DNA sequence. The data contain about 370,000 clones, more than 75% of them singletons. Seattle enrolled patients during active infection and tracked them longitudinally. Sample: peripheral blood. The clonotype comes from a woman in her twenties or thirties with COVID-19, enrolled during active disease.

This CDR3 is CASRLFLLNTEAFF. The DNA of the CDR3 is TGTGCCAGCCGACTCTTCCTTTTGAACACTGAAGCTTTCTTT. The chain links TRBV11-2 to TRBJ1-1; no definite D call. Germline V gene data show CDR1 as SGHAT and CDR2 as FQNNGV. The CDR3 length is 14 residues. Trimming took 8 bases from V and 0 from J, leaving 13 bases between them.